Listed here is a single TCR beta chain. The data derive from a study of technical replicates of blood from a few donors. CDR1 GTSNPN and CDR2 SVGIG come from the germline V gene (reference sequence). Between the trimmed V and J ends, which lost 0 bases and 3 bases, there was a span of 8 bases. The length of the CDR3 is 13 residues. Clones were sequenced by immunoSEQ multiplex PCR, and TCRdb holds only the in-frame ones, with some missing. The sample has around 68,000 clones; 95% to 98% are singletons. The sequence was obtained from a human donor in good health. The rearrangement links TRBV30 to TRBJ1-1, with D possibly matching TRBD1 (5 bases). The sample was T cells isolated from PBMCs. CDR3 in amino acids: CAWSVTRDTEAFF. The CDR3 DNA is TGTGCCTGGAGTGTAACCAGGGACACTGAAGCTTTCTTT.